The sample holds many counts of the clone carrying this T cell receptor (beta chain). As yet, its antigen is unknown. Using unique molecular identifiers, the investigators prepared the TCRbeta library. MiXCR, run by TCRdb on the PCR reads, gives a single entry per CDR3 protein. The repertoire has some 200,000 distinct CDR3 sequences, approximately 7% of them found once; the top ten carry 5.5% to 6.5%. V lost 4 bases, J lost 3 bases, and 8 bases lay in between. Germline V gene lookup returns CDR1 SGHDT and CDR2 YYEEEE. CDR3 size: 12 residues. This entry is derived from a study of T-cell reconstitution after alpha-beta-depleted transplantation in children. Whole-study results and caveats: The high TCRbeta diversity at day 60 in some patients came from surviving recipient T cells and thymic progenitors. By one year post-transplant, T-cell counts and diversity largely arose from T cells that were newly produced. Expanded clones from the graft, numbering several hundred, reportedly supplied alpha-beta T cells about two months after transplant.

The sequence derives from a boy aged 2-9 years with acute lymphoblastic leukemia, due to receive a stem cell transplant. The starting material was PBMCs, obtained before TCRalphabeta/CD19-depleted stem cell transplant. J is TRBJ2-7 and V is TRBV5-6; maybe TRBD2 (5 bases). This CDR3 is CASSTRFYEQYF. Here the CDR3 DNA reads TGTGCCAGCAGCACTAGATTCTACGAGCAGTACTTC.